This is a list of T cell receptor beta chains from one sample in a study of monozygotic twins with inflammatory bowel disease. Using the 5' RACE reads, TCRdb records one entry per CDR3 protein without DNA. The sample table sets out some 440,000 distinct CDR3 sequences. Sequenced: blood. Receptors were obtained from a human donor with ulcerative colitis or Crohn's disease, or a healthy co-twin of an affected twin (not recorded which). Both conserved end residues are part of each CDR3.

>TRBJ2-1|TRBV2
CASRDRKLGDEQFF
>TRBJ2-3|TRBV10-3
CAIRGLEIGTDTQYF
>TRBJ2-7|TRBV7-2
CASSRGGSYEQYF
>TRBJ2-1|TRBV24-1
CATSGGRAMVESEQFF
>TRBJ2-5|TRBV7-2
CASSPPGPETQYF
>TRBJ2-2|TRBV5-1
CASSWIAGGTGELFF
>TRBJ2-5|TRBV10-3
CAISESGSGSTQYF
>TRBJ2-7|TRBV12-3/TRBV12-4
CASSLAAGDVYEQYF
>TRBJ2-7|TRBV18
CASSPYGTYEQYF
>TRBJ2-1|TRBV20-1
CSARDWGLAGGPGSYNEQFF
>TRBJ2-1|TRBV7-8
CASSGGSSLYNEQIF
>TRBJ1-1|TRBV12-3/TRBV12-4
CASRPVPNTEAFF
>TRBJ2-7|TRBV4-1
CASSHSPGGAAYEQYF
>TRBJ2-3|TRBV5-4
CASASGTDTQYF
>TRBJ2-5|TRBV5-5
CASSLNPWGAQYF
>TRBJ2-5|TRBV10-3
CATLPGHTQETQYF
>TRBJ2-4|TRBV27
CASRGWDIQYF
>TRBJ2-6|TRBV28
CASSLGSPGANVLTF
>TRBJ2-7|TRBV20-1
CSARKSQQYEQYF
>TRBJ2-7|TRBV5-6
CASRDGQVKGEQYF
>TRBJ1-4|TRBV5-5
CASSLQYEKLFF
>TRBJ2-5|TRBV25-1
CASGTSRPQYF
>TRBJ2-2|TRBV9
CASSFETDITGELFF
>TRBJ2-1|TRBV6-2/TRBV6-3
CASSEPDRGPRLLNEQFF
>TRBJ1-1|TRBV6-5
CASSYSSSDTEAFF
>TRBJ1-2|TRBV20-1
CSAREAGGGYGYTF
>TRBJ1-1|TRBV24-1
CATSDSSSRAFF
>TRBJ2-5|TRBV7-9
CASRRLLEETQYF
>TRBJ2-5|TRBV12-3/TRBV12-4
CASTFGALGRETQYF
>TRBJ2-7|TRBV7-8
CASSLGGTAYEQYF
>TRBJ1-5|TRBV28
CASSPYRVTNQPQHF